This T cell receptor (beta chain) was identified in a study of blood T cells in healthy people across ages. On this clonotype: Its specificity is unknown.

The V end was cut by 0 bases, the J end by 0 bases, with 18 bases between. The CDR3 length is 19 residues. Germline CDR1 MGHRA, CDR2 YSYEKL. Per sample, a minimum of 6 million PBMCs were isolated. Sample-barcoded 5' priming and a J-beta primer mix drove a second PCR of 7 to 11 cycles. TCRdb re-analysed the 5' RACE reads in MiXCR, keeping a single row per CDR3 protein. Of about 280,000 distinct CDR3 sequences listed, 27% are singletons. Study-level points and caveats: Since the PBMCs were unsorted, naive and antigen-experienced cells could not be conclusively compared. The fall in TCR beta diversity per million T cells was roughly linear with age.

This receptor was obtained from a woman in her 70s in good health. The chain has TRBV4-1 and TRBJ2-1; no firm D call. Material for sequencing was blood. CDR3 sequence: CASSQEPPIAALSYNEQFF. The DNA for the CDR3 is TGCGCCAGCAGCCAAGAGCCCCCCATTGCAGCACTCTCCTACAATGAGCAGTTCTTC.